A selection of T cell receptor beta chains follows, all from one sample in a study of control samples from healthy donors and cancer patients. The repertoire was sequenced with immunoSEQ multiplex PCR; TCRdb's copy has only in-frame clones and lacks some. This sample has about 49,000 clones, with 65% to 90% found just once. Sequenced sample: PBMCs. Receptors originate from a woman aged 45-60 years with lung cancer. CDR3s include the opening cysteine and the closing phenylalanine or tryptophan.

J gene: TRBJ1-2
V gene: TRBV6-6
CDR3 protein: CASSPTPLQGYYGYTF

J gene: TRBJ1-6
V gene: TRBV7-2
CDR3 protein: CASSLDRGQSSPLHF

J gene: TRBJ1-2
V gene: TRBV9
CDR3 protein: CASSARTFGYGYTF

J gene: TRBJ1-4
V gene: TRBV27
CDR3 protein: CASSLRTGTGVEKLFF

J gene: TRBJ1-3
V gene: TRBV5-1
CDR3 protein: CASRTGGDASGNTIYF

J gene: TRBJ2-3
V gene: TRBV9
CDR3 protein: CASSRTDREDTQYF

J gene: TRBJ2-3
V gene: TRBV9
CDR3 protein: CASSVMTDTQYF

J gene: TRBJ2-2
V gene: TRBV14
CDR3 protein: CASSQAGWSGELFF

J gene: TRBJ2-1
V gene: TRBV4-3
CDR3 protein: CASSQLAGGFNEQFF

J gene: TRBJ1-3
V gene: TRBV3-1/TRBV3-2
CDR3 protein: CASSRWGTGRESGNTIYF

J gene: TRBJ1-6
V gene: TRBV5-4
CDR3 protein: CASSRQGDNSPLHF

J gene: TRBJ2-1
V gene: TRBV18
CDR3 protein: CASSPPLEGNEQFF